The rows below give T cell receptor beta chains drawn from one sample of a study of chemoradiotherapy in HPV16-positive cancers. Sequencing used immunoSEQ multiplex PCR; TCRdb keeps in-frame clones, though not all of them. The table shows approximately 10,000 clones, with approximately 70% occurring only once. Sampling was performed from a patient who underwent chemoradiotherapy. These receptors originate from a human donor with HPV-associated anogenital cancer. Each CDR3 is given with its conserved first and last residue. Each record gives: V gene, J gene, clone size, CDR3 length, D gene, CDR3 protein, CDR3 DNA. D genes are given only for firm matches. Size values are once, few and many counts, or a class for expanded clones, and some rows have none.

V gene: TRBV18
J gene: TRBJ1-2
clone size: .
CDR3 length: 12
D gene: .
CDR3 protein: CASSIPGSGYTF
CDR3 DNA: TGTGCCAGCTCAATCCCGGGAAGTGGCTACACCTTC

V gene: TRBV2
J gene: TRBJ2-6
clone size: .
CDR3 length: 17
D gene: .
CDR3 protein: CASSFDRTLSGANVLTF
CDR3 DNA: TGTGCCAGCAGTTTCGACAGGACCCTCTCTGGGGCCAACGTCCTGACTTTC

V gene: TRBV6-6
J gene: TRBJ1-2
clone size: .
CDR3 length: 13
D gene: .
CDR3 protein: CASSYLDGDGYTF
CDR3 DNA: TGTGCCAGCAGTTACCTCGACGGAGATGGCTACACCTTC

V gene: TRBV5-1
J gene: TRBJ2-1
clone size: .
CDR3 length: 15
D gene: TRBD2
CDR3 protein: CASSLRVGGANEQFF
CDR3 DNA: TGCGCCAGCAGCTTGAGGGTCGGGGGGGCAAATGAGCAGTTCTTC

V gene: TRBV4-1
J gene: TRBJ1-6
clone size: .
CDR3 length: 16
D gene: TRBD1
CDR3 protein: CASSPGTGDYNSPLHF
CDR3 DNA: TGCGCCAGCAGCCCAGGGACAGGGGACTATAATTCACCCCTCCACTTT

V gene: TRBV7-6
J gene: TRBJ2-7
clone size: .
CDR3 length: 14
D gene: .
CDR3 protein: CASSSGTISYEQYF
CDR3 DNA: TGTGCCAGCAGCTCAGGGACGATCTCCTACGAGCAGTACTTC

V gene: TRBV11-2
J gene: TRBJ2-7
clone size: .
CDR3 length: 12
D gene: .
CDR3 protein: CASSFGSYEQYF
CDR3 DNA: TGTGCCAGCAGCTTTGGTTCCTACGAGCAGTACTTC

V gene: TRBV4-1
J gene: TRBJ1-3
clone size: .
CDR3 length: 16
D gene: .
CDR3 protein: CASSQEPQAAGNTIYF
CDR3 DNA: TGCGCCAGCAGCCAAGAACCCCAGGCTGCAGGAAACACCATATATTTT

V gene: TRBV14
J gene: TRBJ2-5
clone size: .
CDR3 length: 11
D gene: .
CDR3 protein: CASSQSETQYF
CDR3 DNA: TGTGCCAGCAGCCAATCCGAGACCCAGTACTTC

V gene: TRBV9
J gene: TRBJ2-3
clone size: .
CDR3 length: 16
D gene: .
CDR3 protein: CASSPEGASGTDTQYF
CDR3 DNA: TGTGCCAGCAGCCCAGAGGGGGCTAGCGGGACAGATACGCAGTATTTT

V gene: TRBV19
J gene: TRBJ1-6
clone size: .
CDR3 length: 16
D gene: .
CDR3 protein: CASSASRTSLNSPLHF
CDR3 DNA: TGTGCCAGTAGTGCCTCCCGGACCTCCCTGAATTCACCCCTCCACTTT

V gene: TRBV7-9
J gene: TRBJ2-7
clone size: .
CDR3 length: 14
D gene: TRBD1
CDR3 protein: CASSPRDRVYEQYF
CDR3 DNA: TGTGCCAGCAGCCCCCGGGACAGGGTTTACGAGCAGTACTTC

V gene: TRBV6-6
J gene: TRBJ1-2
clone size: .
CDR3 length: 14
D gene: .
CDR3 protein: CASSYSDGLYGYTF
CDR3 DNA: TGTGCCAGCAGTTACTCGGACGGCCTCTATGGCTACACCTTC

V gene: TRBV9
J gene: TRBJ2-3
clone size: few
CDR3 length: 14
D gene: .
CDR3 protein: CASSGGGRTDTQYF
CDR3 DNA: TGTGCCAGCAGCGGGGGGGGGCGGACAGATACGCAGTATTTT

V gene: TRBV4-3
J gene: TRBJ1-6
clone size: .
CDR3 length: 16
D gene: .
CDR3 protein: CASSQVTGRSNSPLHF
CDR3 DNA: TGCGCCAGCAGCCAAGTAACGGGACGGAGCAATTCACCCCTCCACTTT

V gene: TRBV7-2
J gene: TRBJ1-5
clone size: few
CDR3 length: 13
D gene: .
CDR3 protein: CASSLEGFQPQHF
CDR3 DNA: TGTGCCAGCAGCTTAGAGGGGTTCCAGCCCCAGCATTTT

V gene: TRBV30
J gene: TRBJ2-1
clone size: few
CDR3 length: 12
D gene: .
CDR3 protein: CAWSVLGGEQFF
CDR3 DNA: TGTGCCTGGAGTGTACTAGGGGGTGAGCAGTTCTTC

V gene: TRBV5-1
J gene: TRBJ2-1
clone size: .
CDR3 length: 17
D gene: TRBD2
CDR3 protein: CASSSGTSGGLYNEQFF
CDR3 DNA: TGCGCCAGCAGCTCCGGGACTAGCGGGGGGTTATACAATGAGCAGTTCTTC

V gene: TRBV5-4
J gene: TRBJ2-3
clone size: .
CDR3 length: 16
D gene: TRBD2
CDR3 protein: CASSLGLAGGTDTQYF
CDR3 DNA: TGTGCCAGCAGCTTGGGACTAGCGGGGGGCACAGATACGCAGTATTTT

V gene: TRBV6-5
J gene: TRBJ1-2
clone size: few
CDR3 length: 13
D gene: .
CDR3 protein: CASSYGTGSGYTF
CDR3 DNA: TGTGCCAGCAGTTACGGCACAGGTTCCGGCTACACCTTC

V gene: TRBV5-1
J gene: TRBJ2-7
clone size: .
CDR3 length: 14
D gene: TRBD1
CDR3 protein: CASSPDRTSYEQYF
CDR3 DNA: TGCGCCAGCAGCCCGGACAGGACCTCCTACGAGCAGTACTTC

V gene: TRBV2
J gene: TRBJ1-2
clone size: .
CDR3 length: 12
D gene: .
CDR3 protein: CASSESGPGYTF
CDR3 DNA: TGTGCCAGCAGTGAATCGGGTCCAGGCTACACCTTC

V gene: TRBV4-2
J gene: TRBJ1-4
clone size: .
CDR3 length: 15
D gene: TRBD1
CDR3 protein: CASSQGQGGKEKLFF
CDR3 DNA: TGTGCCAGCAGCCAAGGACAGGGCGGCAAAGAAAAACTGTTTTTT

V gene: TRBV10-3
J gene: TRBJ1-6
clone size: .
CDR3 length: 16
D gene: TRBD1
CDR3 protein: CAISGTGGVSNSPLHF
CDR3 DNA: TGTGCCATCAGTGGTACAGGGGGCGTTAGCAATTCACCCCTCCACTTT